The source of this T cell receptor beta chain is a study of blood T cell repertoires in COVID-19. About the study: The samples span acute and convalescent COVID-19 from the United States, Italy and Spain. T cells, B-cell-depleted T cells, or PBMCs provided the cDNA or gDNA that served as material.

The table lists this clone with a count of one. Authors' data handling: Cell counts per sample came from amplifying reference gene primers. Measured with immunoSEQ multiplex PCR; TCRdb has only the in-frame clones, and not every one. V, J and clone size were drawn from that table, and D and trimming were deduced from the DNA. Among around 200,000 clones listed, about four fifths were seen once. This CDR3 has 12 residues. From germline, CDR1 is KGHSH and CDR2 LQKENI. V lost 6 bases, J lost 9 bases, and 13 bases lay in between. The source of this sequence is a woman between 35 and 50 years old with acute or convalescent COVID-19. Sequencing was carried out using peripheral blood. V is TRBV18 and J is TRBJ2-3; maybe TRBD2 (5 bases). CDR3 amino acids: CASSPGLLTQYF. CDR3 DNA: TGTGCCAGCTCTCCCGGACTCTTAACGCAGTATTTT.